This T cell receptor (beta chain) was profiled in a study of neurological immune-mediated disorders. Study outcomes and limitations: TCR-beta repertoires seemed private in all groups, with no expanded CDR3 amino acid sequences shared.

Many counts were recorded for this clonotype. Its antigen is not identified. Synthesis of cDNA was performed by 5'RACE using 10-nucleotide random UMIs. One entry per CDR3 protein results from TCRdb running MiXCR on the 5' RACE reads. The repertoire consists of about 58,000 distinct CDR3 sequences, with around 4% occurring once and the leading ten covering approximately 1.6%. The CDR3 sequence is 13 residues long. CDR1 and CDR2 from the germline V gene are ENHRY and SYGVKD. The germline V and J ends were trimmed by 3 bases and 7 bases, with 12 bases remaining between them. The receptor was derived from a man in his thirties or forties with multiple sclerosis. Sequenced sample: PBMCs. V gene TRBV10-3 combines with J gene TRBJ1-2; possible D gene TRBD1, 5 bases. CDR3 in DNA: TGTGCCATCAGTGAACCAGGGTCAGGTGGCTACACCTTC. Its translation is CAISEPGSGGYTF.